These T cell receptor beta chains were read from a single sample in a study of T cells in Graves' hyperthyroidism and ophthalmopathy. TCRdb redid the calling of the multiplex PCR reads with MiXCR, one entry per CDR3 protein. The table includes fewer than 350,000 distinct CDR3 sequences, 15% to 20% detected once. Material: blood. The receptors stem from a woman aged 40 to 50 with Graves' ophthalmopathy. Each CDR3 is given with its conserved first and last residue. D genes are given only for firm matches. Some rows mark clone size as missing; the rest say once, few, many or name a class of expanded clone.

j_gene,v_gene,abundance,d_gene,CDR3nt,CDR3aa
TRBJ2-4,TRBV29-1,few,.,TGCAGCGTCCTACTAGGGGCCAAAAACATTCAGTACTTC,CSVLLGAKNIQYF
TRBJ1-2,TRBV7-8,many,TRBD1,TGTGCCAGCAGCCAGGGGGGGACAGACTCTGGCTACACCTTC,CASSQGGTDSGYTF
TRBJ2-4,TRBV6-2/TRBV6-3,many,.,TGTGCCAGCAGTTACGAAGGTGTGGCTTTAGCCAAAAACATTCAGTACTTC,CASSYEGVALAKNIQYF
TRBJ2-7,TRBV4-1,.,TRBD2,TGCGCCAGCAGCCAAGCAGGGACTAGCGTCTGCTCCTACGAGCAGTACTTC,CASSQAGTSVCSYEQYF
TRBJ1-2,TRBV15,many,TRBD1,TGTGCCACCAGCAGACAGACAGGGATTGGCTACACCTTC,CATSRQTGIGYTF
TRBJ2-7,TRBV18,few,.,TGTGCCAGCTCACCTAGTGACGATACCTACGAGCAGTACTTC,CASSPSDDTYEQYF
TRBJ2-2,TRBV29-1,.,.,TGCAGCACGGGGGGCCCGAACACCGGGGAGCTGTTTTTT,CSTGGPNTGELFF
TRBJ1-1,TRBV19,few,.,TGTGCCAGTAGTATAAGGAGGGGCACTGAAGCTTTCTTT,CASSIRRGTEAFF
TRBJ2-5,TRBV27,many,.,TGTGCCAGCACTCCCGTAGTTGAGTGGGACACCCAAGAGACCCAGTACTTC,CASTPVVEWDTQETQYF
TRBJ2-7,TRBV11-2,.,.,TGTGCCAGCAGCTCCGTCGGTGGTTCTTGGTCCTCCTACGAGCAGTACTTC,CASSSVGGSWSSYEQYF
TRBJ2-7,TRBV20-1,many,TRBD1,TGCAGTGCTAGCCTTGGACAGGGAGCGCAGTACTTC,CSASLGQGAQYF
TRBJ2-7,TRBV19,many,TRBD2,TGTGCCAGTAGGGGCCTCGAGCGGGGCCTTACCTACGAGCAGTACTTC,CASRGLERGLTYEQYF
TRBJ2-7,TRBV29-1,many,TRBD2,TGCAGCTACCGGGGGGGGAGCTCCTACGAGCAGTACTTC,CSYRGGSSYEQYF
TRBJ2-2,TRBV11-2,many,.,TGTGCCAGCAGCCCCCAGCGGTTGCCCGGCACCGGGGAGCTGTTTTTT,CASSPQRLPGTGELFF
TRBJ2-7,TRBV2,many,TRBD2,TGTGCCAGCAAGAAGGGCGGGAGGGCCGACGAGCAGTACTTC,CASKKGGRADEQYF
TRBJ1-2,TRBV7-9,many,TRBD1,TGTGCCAGCGGACAGGGGCAATCAAACTATGGCTACACCTTC,CASGQGQSNYGYTF
TRBJ1-2,TRBV29-1,many,.,TGCAGCGTCTCGCGGGGGAGCGCCTATGGCTACACCTTC,CSVSRGSAYGYTF
TRBJ2-7,TRBV7-2,few,TRBD2,TGTGCCAGCAGCGTTGGGACTAGCGGATTCTACGAGCAGTACTTC,CASSVGTSGFYEQYF
TRBJ1-5,TRBV6-1,.,.,TGTGCCAGCAGTCCATTCAGGGAATTCAATCAGCCCCTGCATTTT,CASSPFREFNQPLHF
TRBJ2-5,TRBV28,many,TRBD2,TGTGCCAGCAAATTGAGCGGGAGTCTTGGAGAGACCCAGTACTTC,CASKLSGSLGETQYF
TRBJ2-7,TRBV7-2,.,.,TGTGCCAGCAGCTTAGCGAACAGGGTGTACGAGCAGTACTTC,CASSLANRVYEQYF
TRBJ2-5,TRBV6-1,few,TRBD2,TGTGCCAGCAGGGGAGCGGGAGAGGTTCGGACCCAGTACTTC,CASRGAGEVRTQYF
TRBJ2-2,TRBV29-1,.,TRBD2,TGCAGCGTCGCACTCACTAGCGGGAGGGATTTGGGGGAGCTGTTTTTT,CSVALTSGRDLGELFF
TRBJ1-1,TRBV6-2/TRBV6-3,many,.,TGTGCCAGCAGACTCACCGGGTCCATGAACACTGAAGCTTTCTTT,CASRLTGSMNTEAFF
TRBJ1-1,TRBV30,many,.,TGTGCCTGGAGTCCCGGACGCGACACTGAAGCTTTCTTT,CAWSPGRDTEAFF
TRBJ1-2,TRBV19,once,.,TGTGCCAGTAGTACCGGGACGGGAAACTATGGCTACACCTTC,CASSTGTGNYGYTF
TRBJ2-7,TRBV6-2/TRBV6-3,.,.,TGTGCCAGCAGTTCAACGGGAGTGGACTACGAGCAGTACTTC,CASSSTGVDYEQYF
TRBJ1-5,TRBV12-3/TRBV12-4,.,.,TGTGCCAGCAGTTTTGCCCGGTATAGCAATCAGCCCCAGCATTTT,CASSFARYSNQPQHF
TRBJ1-1,TRBV15,many,.,TGTGCCACCTCGACCCAGGGGCAAAACACTGAAGCTTTCTTT,CATSTQGQNTEAFF
TRBJ1-1,TRBV30,many,.,TGTGCCTGGATGCGAGGTCTTATGAACACTGAAGCTTTCTTT,CAWMRGLMNTEAFF
TRBJ2-2,TRBV12-5,many,TRBD2,TGTGCTAGTGGTCTCGGGACTAGCGGAAACACCGGGGAGCTGTTTTTT,CASGLGTSGNTGELFF
TRBJ2-7,TRBV19,many,TRBD1,TGTGCCTCAAAGCCGGGACAGGGTCCCGAGCAGTACTTC,CASKPGQGPEQYF
TRBJ1-2,TRBV4-3,many,TRBD1,TGCGCCAGCAGCCAAGGAACAGGGGCCTATGGCTACACCTTC,CASSQGTGAYGYTF
TRBJ2-5,TRBV6-1,many,.,TGTGCCAGCAGTGAGCAAGAGACCCAGTACTTC,CASSEQETQYF
TRBJ1-2,TRBV5-1,many,.,TGCGCCACCAAGCCCGAGGGACCCTATGGCTACACCTTC,CATKPEGPYGYTF
TRBJ1-6,TRBV30,.,.,TGTGCCTGGAGAATTCGATACGATAATTCACCCCTCCACTTT,CAWRIRYDNSPLHF
TRBJ2-7,TRBV7-6,many,TRBD1,TGTGCCAGCAGCTTCGGGACAGGTGACAACGAGCAGTACTTC,CASSFGTGDNEQYF
TRBJ1-1,TRBV29-1,many,.,TGCAGCGCTATGACAAACACTGAAGCTTTCTTT,CSAMTNTEAFF
TRBJ2-2,TRBV7-2,many,.,TGTGCCAGCAGCTTGGGCGGGACGTCGAACACCGGGGAGCTGTTTTTT,CASSLGGTSNTGELFF
TRBJ1-1,TRBV28,many,.,TGTGCCAGCAGCCCTTCCTCTGCTGAGGGTGAAGCTTTCTTT,CASSPSSAEGEAFF
TRBJ2-7,TRBV28,many,TRBD2,TGTGCCAGCAGGCTACTAGCGGGAGCTGGGGAGCAGTACTTC,CASRLLAGAGEQYF
TRBJ2-5,TRBV11-2,.,.,.,CASSFYICSASYGETQYF
TRBJ2-7,TRBV7-8,many,.,TGTGCCAGCAGCTTTTCCGGGAGTCGGTGGGAGCAGTACTTC,CASSFSGSRWEQYF
TRBJ2-7,TRBV4-1,many,TRBD1,TGCGCCAGCAGCCAAGAGACGGACAGGGACTACGAGCAGTACTTC,CASSQETDRDYEQYF
TRBJ1-1,TRBV12-3/TRBV12-4,many,.,TGTGCCAGCAGTTTAGGGGGTTTGGGGGCTGAAGCTTTCTTT,CASSLGGLGAEAFF
TRBJ2-2,TRBV9,few,.,TGTGCCAGCAGCCCTAGCGGTTGGGGGGGCCCGAACACCGGGGAGCTGTTTTTT,CASSPSGWGGPNTGELFF
TRBJ2-7,TRBV20-1,.,.,TGCAGCCCTGCGTCCGGTCTCCCCGAGCAGTACTTC,CSPASGLPEQYF
TRBJ2-7,TRBV18,many,TRBD2,TGTGCCAGCTCACCTCAAGCGGGAGGCGGTAAAGGCGAGCAGTACTTC,CASSPQAGGGKGEQYF
TRBJ1-3,TRBV7-9,many,.,TGTGCCAGCAGCTCCGTGTCTGGAAACACCATATATTTT,CASSSVSGNTIYF
TRBJ1-1,TRBV5-1,many,.,TGCGCCGGCAGCTTGAATCTCAGCCCCGCGGAAGCTTTCTTT,CAGSLNLSPAEAFF
TRBJ2-1,TRBV28,many,TRBD2,TGTGCCAGCAGTTCAAGACTAGCGGGAGGAACGAATGAGCAGTTCTTC,CASSSRLAGGTNEQFF
TRBJ1-2,TRBV12-3/TRBV12-4,many,TRBD1,TGTGCCAGCAGTAGGCAGACAGGGCCATATGGCTACACCTTC,CASSRQTGPYGYTF
TRBJ1-5,TRBV12-3/TRBV12-4,many,.,TGTGCCAGCAGCCCTATGGGTGAACAGCCCCAGCATTTT,CASSPMGEQPQHF
TRBJ2-6,TRBV5-1,many,.,TGCGCCAGCAGCTTGGCCGAATGGGAACCAACCTTCTCTGGGGCCAACGTCCTGACTTTC,CASSLAEWEPTFSGANVLTF
TRBJ1-1,TRBV28,many,.,TGTGCCAGCACCGGAGGGGGGCTCCTGAACACTGAAGCTTTCTTT,CASTGGGLLNTEAFF
TRBJ1-1,TRBV7-8,many,.,TGTGCCAGCAGCGACCCCGGGACCGCATCCGCACTGAACACTGAAGCTTTCTTT,CASSDPGTASALNTEAFF
TRBJ1-1,TRBV9,many,TRBD1,TGTGCCAGCAGCGTAGCGCAGGGGGAGGCTGAAGCTTTCTTT,CASSVAQGEAEAFF
TRBJ1-2,TRBV10-3,many,.,TGTGCCATCAGTGAGGACAGCCTGGGGGGCTACACCTTC,CAISEDSLGGYTF
TRBJ1-5,TRBV6-5,.,.,TGTGCCAGCAGCTACCTTAGGGGCCGCAATCAGCCCCAGCATTTT,CASSYLRGRNQPQHF
TRBJ2-7,TRBV6-1,.,TRBD2,TGTGCCAGCAGTAAGCGGGACCCTACCTACGAGCAGTACTTC,CASSKRDPTYEQYF